Sequencing of this T cell receptor (beta chain) was carried out in a study of T cells in women clearing cervical HPV infection. Overall study: For cases, blood was sampled a median about 140 days after lesion detection, interquartile range about 90 to 200 days. General study results and limits: Cases carried less TRBV6-7 than controls: roughly 0.11% versus 0.16%. CIN3+ cases had significantly higher TCR richness than controls; evenness did not differ.

Worth noting for this clone: The antigen is unknown. The read gets to within 3 residues of the CDR3 end, and the germline J gene fills in the rest.

Average input was approximately 1.3 ug genomic DNA for immunoSEQ TCR beta CDR3 amplification. Only in-frame clones appear in the TCRdb table, and some are missing; sequencing was by immunoSEQ multiplex PCR. The sample yields about 40,000 clones, of which the top ten take up around 5%. The germline gives CDR1 MNHNS, CDR2 SASEGT. Trimming removed 2 bases from V and 9 bases from J; junction bases left unmatched: 6. The CDR3 contains 15 residues. The sequencing input was blood buffy coat. This sequence was found in a woman between 18 and 75 years old with a cervical HPV16 infection that either progressed to CIN3+ or cleared (not recorded which). The chain joins TRBV6-1 to TRBJ1-6; 8 bases line up with TRBD1. CDR3 protein: CASSESAGGTSPLHF. The CDR3 DNA, read in part, is TGTGCCAGCAGTGAATCGGCAGGGGGCACTTCACCC.